This is a list of T cell receptor beta chains from one sample in a study of T cell repertoires in cytomegalovirus infection. From the reads, TCRdb called clonotypes with MiXCR, one entry per CDR3 protein. This sample has 300,000 to 400,000 distinct CDR3 sequences; approximately 18% occur once, and the top ten carry 8.7%. Sequencing was carried out using PBMCs. The receptors come from a human donor in good health (CMV status not recorded). Some clones in this sample may be carry-over from other donors' samples. Each CDR3 is given with its conserved first and last residue. A D gene is named only where the DNA matches it firmly. For some rows the clone size is stated as once, few or many, or as a class when expanded; others skip it.

j_call | d_call | clone_size | v_call | cdr3_nt | cdr3_aa
TRBJ1-4 | . | many | TRBV7-2 | TGTGCCAGCAGCTTAAATGCAGGGATGGGTGAAAAACTGTTTTTT | CASSLNAGMGEKLFF
TRBJ2-7 | . | . | TRBV11-2 | TGTGCCAGCACCACCCTCCTATCTTCCTCCTACGAGCAGTACTTC | CASTTLLSSSYEQYF
TRBJ2-7 | . | many | TRBV7-8 | TGTGCCAGCAGCGCCCTGGGGTACGAGCAGTACTTC | CASSALGYEQYF
TRBJ2-7 | TRBD1 | many | TRBV12-3/TRBV12-4 | TGTGCCAGCAGTCCGTTAAGGACAGGCCTCTCCTACGAGCAGTACTTC | CASSPLRTGLSYEQYF
TRBJ1-6 | . | few | TRBV11-2 | TGTGCCAGCAGTCGGACAGCCTTGAATTCACCCCTCCACTTT | CASSRTALNSPLHF
TRBJ1-2 | TRBD1 | few | TRBV7-9 | TGTGCCAGCAGCTTACCCCGACAGGGGGCATATGGCTACACCTTC | CASSLPRQGAYGYTF
TRBJ2-7 | TRBD2 | . | TRBV11-2 | TGTGCCAGCAGCTTAGCGGGAGGGGCCGGCGAGCAGTACTTC | CASSLAGGAGEQYF
TRBJ2-1 | TRBD2 | few | TRBV12-3/TRBV12-4 | TGTGCCAGCACCCTAACTAGCGGGGACAATGAGCAGTTCTTC | CASTLTSGDNEQFF
TRBJ1-4 | TRBD1 | . | TRBV25-1 | TGTGCCAACACCTCAGCTGCAGGGGGCCATGAAAAACTGTTTTTT | CANTSAAGGHEKLFF
TRBJ1-1 | . | few | TRBV12-3/TRBV12-4 | TGTGCCAGCAGTTTAGGGGACATGAACACTGAAGCTTTCTTT | CASSLGDMNTEAFF
TRBJ1-3 | . | . | TRBV2 | TGTGCCAGCAGGGGGGACACCATATATTTT | CASRGDTIYF
TRBJ1-2 | . | many | TRBV28 | TGTGCCAGCAGTTCTCCCTCGGGAAGGGGCAGATATGGCTACACCTTC | CASSSPSGRGRYGYTF
TRBJ2-5 | . | . | TRBV2 | TGTGCCAGCAGACGAATGCCCGGGGCCCCGGGGGAGACCCAGTACTTC | CASRRMPGAPGETQYF
TRBJ2-7 | . | . | TRBV5-1 | TGCGCCAGCAGCTCGACCGGGGGGCGCTCCTACGAGCAGTACTTC | CASSSTGGRSYEQYF
TRBJ1-4 | TRBD1 | . | TRBV7-8 | TGTGCCAGCAGCTTAGCCGGGACAGGACGAAATGAAAAACTGTTTTTT | CASSLAGTGRNEKLFF
TRBJ2-5 | . | . | TRBV12-3/TRBV12-4 | TGTGCCAGCAGTTCCGAGTGGGGGGGCGCGGCCCAGTACTTC | CASSSEWGGAAQYF
TRBJ2-7 | . | . | TRBV7-8 | TGTGCCAGCAGCACGCGTATCGGAGAGCAGTACTTC | CASSTRIGEQYF
TRBJ2-5 | TRBD1 | many | TRBV20-1 | TGCAGTGCCGAAGCCGCGGGACAGGGGATCGAGACCCAGTACTTC | CSAEAAGQGIETQYF
TRBJ2-5 | TRBD1 | many | TRBV7-8 | TGTGCCAGCAGCTTAGGGACAGGTCTGGAGACCCAGTACTTC | CASSLGTGLETQYF
TRBJ2-1 | TRBD2 | many | TRBV12-3/TRBV12-4 | TGTGCCAGCAGTTTCCCTCGAAGACTAGCGGGGGGAATGGATGAGCAGTTCTTC | CASSFPRRLAGGMDEQFF
TRBJ1-2 | . | . | TRBV7-8 | TGTGCCAGCAGCCCAGGGGCAGCCGGCTACACCTTC | CASSPGAAGYTF
TRBJ2-5 | . | . | TRBV12-3/TRBV12-4 | TGTGCCAGCACTGGGTTTCAAGAGACCCAGTACTTC | CASTGFQETQYF
TRBJ1-5 | . | . | TRBV5-4 | TGTGCCAGCAGCTTGGACGGGGGGGAGCCCCAGCATTTT | CASSLDGGEPQHF
TRBJ1-2 | . | . | TRBV7-2 | TGTGCCAGCAGCCTAAACGCGGGCCCCTATGGCTACACCTTC | CASSLNAGPYGYTF
TRBJ1-2 | . | . | TRBV4-1 | TGCGCCAGCAGACGCCAGGGAGGCGGGCGCAACTATGGCTACACCTTC | CASRRQGGGRNYGYTF
TRBJ1-2 | . | once | TRBV7-6 | TGTGCCAGCAGCTTGGAGGGCGGCGGCTACACCTTC | CASSLEGGGYTF
TRBJ1-5 | . | few | TRBV4-2 | TGTGCCAGCAGCCAAGTGGAGGCTCTCCAGCCCCAGCATTTT | CASSQVEALQPQHF
TRBJ1-2 | TRBD1 | . | TRBV7-8 | TGTGCCAGCAGCCGACTCCGGACAGGGAACTATGGCTACACCTTC | CASSRLRTGNYGYTF
TRBJ1-2 | TRBD1 | many | TRBV20-1 | TGCAGTGCTAGAGGAGGAGACAGGGGAGACTATGGCTACACCTTC | CSARGGDRGDYGYTF
TRBJ2-1 | . | few | TRBV4-3 | TGCGCCAGCAGCCAAACTAGCAACTCCTACAATGAGCAGTTCTTC | CASSQTSNSYNEQFF
TRBJ1-5 | . | few | TRBV19 | TGTGCCAGTAGTATTAAATCCCCAGTCTATAGCAATCAGCCCCAGCATTTT | CASSIKSPVYSNQPQHF
TRBJ1-2 | . | . | TRBV5-5 | TGTGCCAGCAGCTTGGCGAGGGTTTCCAACTATGGCTACACCTTC | CASSLARVSNYGYTF
TRBJ2-5 | TRBD2 | few | TRBV7-9 | TGTGCCAGCAGCTCCGGGAGGACACCCCAAGAGACCCAGTACTTC | CASSSGRTPQETQYF
TRBJ2-1 | TRBD2 | . | TRBV7-6 | TGTGCCAGCAGCTTAGATTGGGGGGGTGAGCAGTTCTTC | CASSLDWGGEQFF
TRBJ1-5 | . | many | TRBV7-9 | TGTGCCAGCAGCTTAGTTAACCAAGTCCAGCATTTT | CASSLVNQVQHF
TRBJ1-1 | TRBD1 | few | TRBV20-1 | TGCAGTGCCAAATCAGGGGGCTGGAACAAAGCTTTCTTT | CSAKSGGWNKAFF
TRBJ1-6 | TRBD1 | few | TRBV5-1 | TGCGCCAGCAGCCCCGGGACAGGGGATTCACCCCTCCACTTT | CASSPGTGDSPLHF
TRBJ2-3 | . | many | TRBV7-2 | TGTGCCAGCAGCCTGTCCACTAGCACAGATACGCAGTATTTT | CASSLSTSTDTQYF
TRBJ2-7 | . | . | TRBV7-2 | TGTGCCAGCACCAGCTTTGGCGAGCAGTACTTC | CASTSFGEQYF
TRBJ1-2 | . | many | TRBV12-3/TRBV12-4 | TGTGCCAGCAACCGAAACCGCCCAGAAATAGCGGTGGGCGGCTACACCTTC | CASNRNRPEIAVGGYTF
TRBJ1-5 | . | many | TRBV2 | TGTGCCAGCAGTCGGACAGCCGAGGGACAGCCCCAGCATTTT | CASSRTAEGQPQHF
TRBJ1-5 | TRBD1 | . | TRBV6-6 | TGTGCCAGCAGTTACTCTTCCGGGACAGGGGTTTTTCAGCCCCAGCATTTT | CASSYSSGTGVFQPQHF
TRBJ1-1 | . | many | TRBV7-2 | TGTGCCAGCAGCTTAGAGGGTTATGGCACTGAAGCTTTCTTT | CASSLEGYGTEAFF
TRBJ1-1 | TRBD1 | few | TRBV5-1 | TGCGCCAGCAGCTTGCGCACAGGGGGCGATGACACTGAAGCTTTCTTT | CASSLRTGGDDTEAFF
TRBJ2-3 | . | few | TRBV6-2/TRBV6-3 | TGTGCCAGCAGTTCGGAGACTGGATTTTCAGATACGCAGTATTTT | CASSSETGFSDTQYF
TRBJ2-3 | . | few | TRBV20-1 | TGCAGCCCGTTGGGACTCCTCACAGATACGCAGTATTTT | CSPLGLLTDTQYF